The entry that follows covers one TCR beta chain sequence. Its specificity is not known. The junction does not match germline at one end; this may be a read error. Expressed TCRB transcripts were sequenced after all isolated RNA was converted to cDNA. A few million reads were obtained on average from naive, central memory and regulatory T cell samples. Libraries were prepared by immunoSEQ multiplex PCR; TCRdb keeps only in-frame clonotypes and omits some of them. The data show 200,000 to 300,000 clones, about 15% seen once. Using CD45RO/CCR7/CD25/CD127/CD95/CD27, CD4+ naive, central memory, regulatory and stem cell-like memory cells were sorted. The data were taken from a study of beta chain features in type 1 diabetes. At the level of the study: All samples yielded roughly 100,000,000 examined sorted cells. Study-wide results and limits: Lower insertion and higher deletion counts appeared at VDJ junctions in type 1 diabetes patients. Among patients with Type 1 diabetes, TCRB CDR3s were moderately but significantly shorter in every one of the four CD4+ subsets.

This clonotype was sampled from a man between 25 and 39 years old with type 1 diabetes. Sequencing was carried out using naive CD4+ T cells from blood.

In DNA form, the CDR3 reads TGTGCCAGCAGCCTAGCTAGCGGGGGAAGGGATGAGCAGTTCTTC. This gives the protein CASSLASGGRDEQFF. The chain recombines TRBV7-9 with TRBJ2-1; 10 positions agree with TRBD2. This CDR3 has 15 amino acids. CDR1 and CDR2 from the germline V gene are SEHNR and FQNEAQ (reference sequence).